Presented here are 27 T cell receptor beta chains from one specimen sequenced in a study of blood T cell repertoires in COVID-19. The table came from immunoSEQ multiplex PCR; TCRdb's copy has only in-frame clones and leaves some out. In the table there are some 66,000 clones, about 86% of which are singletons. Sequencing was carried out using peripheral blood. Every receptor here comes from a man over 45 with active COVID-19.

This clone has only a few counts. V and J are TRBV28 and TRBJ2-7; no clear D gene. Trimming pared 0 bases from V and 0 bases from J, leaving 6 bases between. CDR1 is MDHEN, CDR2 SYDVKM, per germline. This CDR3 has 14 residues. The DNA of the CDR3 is TGTGCCAGCAGTTTATGGGCCAGCTCCTACGAGCAGTACTTC. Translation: CASSLWASSYEQYF.

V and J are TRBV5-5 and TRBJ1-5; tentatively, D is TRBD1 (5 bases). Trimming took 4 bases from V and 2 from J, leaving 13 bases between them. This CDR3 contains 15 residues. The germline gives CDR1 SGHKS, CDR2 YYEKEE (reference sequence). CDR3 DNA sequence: TGTGCCAGCAGCCCGGACGGGGGAGGCAATCAGCCCCAGCATTTT. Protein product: CASSPDGGGNQPQHF.

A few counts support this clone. The CDR3 DNA is TGTGCCAGCAGCACGAGACAGGGAGGTAACACTGAAGCTTTCTTT. Protein: CASSTRQGGNTEAFF. The J gene is TRBJ1-1, the V gene TRBV7-8; 7 nucleotides match TRBD1. Trimming at V came to 5 bases and at J to 2 bases, leaving 8 bases not matched to a gene. Germline values: CDR1 SGHVS, CDR2 FQNEAQ. This CDR3 comprises 15 residues.

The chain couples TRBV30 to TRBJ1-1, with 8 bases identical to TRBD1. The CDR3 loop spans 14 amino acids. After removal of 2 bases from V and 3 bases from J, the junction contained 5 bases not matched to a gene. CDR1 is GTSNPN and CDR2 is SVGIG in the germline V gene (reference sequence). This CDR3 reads CAWSWTGHDTEAFF. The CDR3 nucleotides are TGTGCCTGGAGTTGGACAGGGCATGACACTGAAGCTTTCTTT.

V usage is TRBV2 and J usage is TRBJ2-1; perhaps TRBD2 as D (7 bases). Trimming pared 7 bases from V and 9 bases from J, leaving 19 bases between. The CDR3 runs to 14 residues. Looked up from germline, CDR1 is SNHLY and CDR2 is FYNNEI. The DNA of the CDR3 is TGTGCCAGCACTCCCCGGGGGGCAGGAGGTGAGCAGTTCTTC. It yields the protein CASTPRGAGGEQFF.

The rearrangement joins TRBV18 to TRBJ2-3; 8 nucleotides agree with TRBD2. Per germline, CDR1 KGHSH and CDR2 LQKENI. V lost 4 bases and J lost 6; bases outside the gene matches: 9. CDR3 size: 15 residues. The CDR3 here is CASSRHRGGEDTQYF. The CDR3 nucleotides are TGTGCCAGCTCACGTCACCGGGGGGGCGAGGATACGCAGTATTTT.

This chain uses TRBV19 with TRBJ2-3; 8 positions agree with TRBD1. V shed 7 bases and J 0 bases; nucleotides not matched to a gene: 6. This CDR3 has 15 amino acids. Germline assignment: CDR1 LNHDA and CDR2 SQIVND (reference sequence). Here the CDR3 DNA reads TGTGCCAGTACCAAGACAGGGGTGAGCACAGATACGCAGTATTTT. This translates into CASTKTGVSTDTQYF.

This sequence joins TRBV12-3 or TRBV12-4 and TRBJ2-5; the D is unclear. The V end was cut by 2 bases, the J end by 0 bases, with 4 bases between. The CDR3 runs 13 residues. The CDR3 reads CASSLSYQETQYF. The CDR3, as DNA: TGTGCCAGCAGTTTATCGTACCAAGAGACCCAGTACTTC.

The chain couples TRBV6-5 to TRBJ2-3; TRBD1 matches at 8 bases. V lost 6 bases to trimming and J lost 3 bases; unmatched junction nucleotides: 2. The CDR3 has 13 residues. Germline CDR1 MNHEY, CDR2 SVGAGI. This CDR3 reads CASRNRGTDTQYF. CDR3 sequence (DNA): TGTGCCAGCAGGAACAGGGGGACAGATACGCAGTATTTT.

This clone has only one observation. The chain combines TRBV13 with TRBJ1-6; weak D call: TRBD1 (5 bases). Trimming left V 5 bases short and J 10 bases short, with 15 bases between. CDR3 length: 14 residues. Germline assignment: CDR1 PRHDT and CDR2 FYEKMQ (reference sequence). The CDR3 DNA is TGTGCCAGCAGCCCAGGGAGGGGCGGGTCACCCCTCCACTTT. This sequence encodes CASSPGRGGSPLHF.

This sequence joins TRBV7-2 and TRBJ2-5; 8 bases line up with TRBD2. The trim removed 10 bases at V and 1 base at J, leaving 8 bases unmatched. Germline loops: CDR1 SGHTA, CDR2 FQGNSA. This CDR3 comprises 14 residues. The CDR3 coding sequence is TGTGCCACCGGGCTAGCGGGTTCCCAAGAGACCCAGTACTTC. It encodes CATGLAGSQETQYF. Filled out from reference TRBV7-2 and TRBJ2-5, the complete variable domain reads GAGVSQSPSNKVTEKGKDVELRCDPISGHTALYWYRQSLGQGLEFLIYFQGNSAPDKSGLPSDRFSAERTGGSVSTLTIQRTQQEDSAVYLCATGLAGSQETQYFGPGTRLLVL.

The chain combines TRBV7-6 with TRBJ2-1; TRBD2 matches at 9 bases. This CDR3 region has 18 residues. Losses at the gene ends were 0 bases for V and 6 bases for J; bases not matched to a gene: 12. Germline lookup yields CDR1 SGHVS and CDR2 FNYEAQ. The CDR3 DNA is TGTGCCAGCAGCTTAGCGCGCTTGGGCGGGAGGGCCCGCAATGAGCAGTTCTTC. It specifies CASSLARLGGRARNEQFF.

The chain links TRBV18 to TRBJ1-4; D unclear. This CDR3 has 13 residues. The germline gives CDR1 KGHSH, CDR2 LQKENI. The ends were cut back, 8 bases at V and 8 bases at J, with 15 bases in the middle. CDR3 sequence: CASTALGGEKLFF. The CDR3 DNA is TGTGCCAGCACGGCCTTGGGCGGGGAAAAACTGTTTTTT.

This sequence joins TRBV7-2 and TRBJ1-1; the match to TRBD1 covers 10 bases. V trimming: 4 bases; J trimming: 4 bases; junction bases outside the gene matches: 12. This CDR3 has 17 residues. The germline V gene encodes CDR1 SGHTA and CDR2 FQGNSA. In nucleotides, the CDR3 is TGTGCCAGCAGCTCCGGGACAGGGGTAAGAAGGACCACTGAAGCTTTCTTT. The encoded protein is CASSSGTGVRRTTEAFF.

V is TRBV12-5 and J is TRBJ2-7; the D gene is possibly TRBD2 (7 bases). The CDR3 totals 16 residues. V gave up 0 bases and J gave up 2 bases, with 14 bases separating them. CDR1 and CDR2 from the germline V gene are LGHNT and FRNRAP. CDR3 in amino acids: CASGLVLGGGTYEQYF. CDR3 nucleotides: TGTGCTAGTGGTTTGGTACTAGGGGGGGGGACCTACGAGCAGTACTTC.

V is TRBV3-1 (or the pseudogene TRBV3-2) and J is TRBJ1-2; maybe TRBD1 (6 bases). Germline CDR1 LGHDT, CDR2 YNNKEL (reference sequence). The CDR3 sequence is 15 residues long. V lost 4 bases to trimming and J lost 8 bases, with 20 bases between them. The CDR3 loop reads CASSRAQGTIVGYTF. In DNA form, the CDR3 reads TGTGCCAGCAGCCGGGCACAGGGTACGATAGTAGGCTACACCTTC.

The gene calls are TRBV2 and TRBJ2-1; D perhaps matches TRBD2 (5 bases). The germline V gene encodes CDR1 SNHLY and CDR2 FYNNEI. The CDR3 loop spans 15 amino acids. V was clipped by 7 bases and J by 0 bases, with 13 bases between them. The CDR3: CASTISETSYNEQFF. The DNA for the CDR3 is TGTGCCAGCACGATTAGCGAGACCTCCTACAATGAGCAGTTCTTC.

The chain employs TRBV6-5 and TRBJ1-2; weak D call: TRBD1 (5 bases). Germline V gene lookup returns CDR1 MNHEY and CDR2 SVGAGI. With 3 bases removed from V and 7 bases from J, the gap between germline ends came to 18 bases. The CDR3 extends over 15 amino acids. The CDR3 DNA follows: TGTGCCAGCAGTTATTCGGACACCTTGGGAGGTGGCTACACCTTC. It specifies CASSYSDTLGGGYTF.

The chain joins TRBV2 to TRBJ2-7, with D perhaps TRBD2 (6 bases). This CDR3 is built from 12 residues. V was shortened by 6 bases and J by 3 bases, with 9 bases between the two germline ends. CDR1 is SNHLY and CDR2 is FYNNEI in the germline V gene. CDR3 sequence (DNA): TGTGCCAGCAGGGGGGGTAACTACGAGCAGTACGTC. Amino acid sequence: CASRGGNYEQYV.

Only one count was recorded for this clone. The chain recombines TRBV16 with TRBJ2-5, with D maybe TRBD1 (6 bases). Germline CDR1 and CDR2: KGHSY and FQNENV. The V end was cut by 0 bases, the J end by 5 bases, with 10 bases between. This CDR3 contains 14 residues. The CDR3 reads CASSQSRQAETQYF. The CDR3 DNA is TGTGCCAGCAGCCAATCGAGACAGGCCGAGACCCAGTACTTC.

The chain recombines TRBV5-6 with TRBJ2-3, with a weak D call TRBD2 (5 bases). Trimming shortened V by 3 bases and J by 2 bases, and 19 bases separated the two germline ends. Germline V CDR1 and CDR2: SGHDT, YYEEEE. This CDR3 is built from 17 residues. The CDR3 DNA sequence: TGTGCCAGCAGCTCGACCTTAGCGTCCCATTCCACAGATACGCAGTATTTT. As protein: CASSSTLASHSTDTQYF.

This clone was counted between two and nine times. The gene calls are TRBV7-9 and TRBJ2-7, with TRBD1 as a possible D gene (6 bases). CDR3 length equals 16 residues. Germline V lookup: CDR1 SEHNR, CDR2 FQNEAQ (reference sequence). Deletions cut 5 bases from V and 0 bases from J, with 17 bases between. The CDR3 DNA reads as TGTGCCAGCAGCGGTTTCGACAGGAGAAGCTCCTACGAGCAGTACGTC. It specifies CASSGFDRRSSYEQYV.

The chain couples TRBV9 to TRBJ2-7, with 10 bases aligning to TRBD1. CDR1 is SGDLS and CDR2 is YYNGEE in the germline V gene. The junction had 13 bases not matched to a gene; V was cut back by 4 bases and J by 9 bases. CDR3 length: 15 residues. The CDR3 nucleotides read TGTGCCAGCAGCCCAGAAGGACAGGGGGTCGGGCGGCAGTACTTC. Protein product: CASSPEGQGVGRQYF.

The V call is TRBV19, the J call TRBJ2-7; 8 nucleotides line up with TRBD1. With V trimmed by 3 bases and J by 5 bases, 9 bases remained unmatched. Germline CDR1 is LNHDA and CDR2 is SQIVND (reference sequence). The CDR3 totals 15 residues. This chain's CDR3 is CASSILNRGRNEQYF. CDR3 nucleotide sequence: TGTGCCAGTAGTATCTTAAACAGGGGGAGGAACGAGCAGTACTTC. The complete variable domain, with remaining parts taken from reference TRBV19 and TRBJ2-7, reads DGGITQSPKYLFRKEGQNVTLSCEQNLNHDAMYWYRQDPGQGLRLIYYSQIVNDFQKGDIAEGYSVSREKKESFPLTVTSAQKNPTAFYLCASSILNRGRNEQYFGPGTRLTVT.

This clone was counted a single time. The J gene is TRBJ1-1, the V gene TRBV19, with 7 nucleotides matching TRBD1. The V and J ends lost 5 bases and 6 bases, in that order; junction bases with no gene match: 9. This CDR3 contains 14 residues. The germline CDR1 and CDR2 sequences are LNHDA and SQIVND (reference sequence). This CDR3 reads CASSLAGGTPEAFF. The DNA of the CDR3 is TGTGCCAGTAGTCTCGCAGGGGGAACGCCTGAAGCTTTCTTT.

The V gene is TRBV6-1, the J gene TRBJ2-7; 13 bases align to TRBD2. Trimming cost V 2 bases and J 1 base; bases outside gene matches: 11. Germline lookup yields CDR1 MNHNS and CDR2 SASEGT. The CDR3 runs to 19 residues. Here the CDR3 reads CASSESTSGGAGSSYEQYF. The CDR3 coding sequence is TGTGCCAGCAGTGAATCTACTAGCGGGGGGGCAGGATCTTCCTACGAGCAGTACTTC.

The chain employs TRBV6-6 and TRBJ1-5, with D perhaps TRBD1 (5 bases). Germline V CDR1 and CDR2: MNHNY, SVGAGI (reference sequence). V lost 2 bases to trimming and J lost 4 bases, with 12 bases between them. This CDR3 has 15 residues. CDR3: CASSYGQGINQPQHF. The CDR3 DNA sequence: TGTGCCAGCAGTTACGGGCAGGGTATTAATCAGCCCCAGCATTTT.